This T cell receptor beta chain was sequenced for a study of monozygotic twins with inflammatory bowel disease. TCR libraries were prepared from roughly 3,300 ng total RNA each. TCRdb reprocessed the 5' RACE reads, with one entry per CDR3 protein and no DNA. The listing contains around 400,000 distinct CDR3 sequences. Germline V gives CDR1 PRHDT, CDR2 FYEKMQ (reference sequence). The length of the CDR3 is 14 residues. Findings and caveats of the study: Patient repertoires may have gained variability from differing immunosuppressive treatments. No repertoire similarity difference was seen between concordant and discordant twins; power was possibly limited.

Worth noting for this clonotype: The target antigen is unknown.

The rearrangement uses TRBV13 and TRBJ2-7; the TCRdb D gene call, TRBD1, has no DNA to confirm it. The clonotype was recovered from a human donor with ulcerative colitis or Crohn's disease, or a healthy co-twin of an affected twin (not recorded which). The material sequenced was blood. The chain's CDR3 is CASRPLAGRYEQYF.